This TCR beta chain was documented in a study of T cells after yellow fever vaccination. About the research overall: SMART-Seq v4 Ultra Low Input prepared libraries from low-cell fractions.

The study, taken as a whole, reports: Researchers noted that a small share of clonotypes showed up in both CD4 and CD8 compartments. When the response was secondary, it was weaker but reached its peak faster, day 5 versus 15.

Worth noting for this clonotype: The antigen remains unidentified.

In TCRdb, the 5' RACE reads were re-called with MiXCR into one record per CDR3 protein. Found here are some 560,000 distinct CDR3 sequences, around 21% of them singletons; the top ten hold 13% to 15%. This sample comprised PBMCs, obtained 15 days after the yellow fever booster vaccination. The sequence was collected from a man between 25 and 39 years old who received the YFV17D yellow fever vaccine.

CDR3: CAPLCNEQFF. Written as DNA, the CDR3 is TGTGCCCCTCTATGTAATGAGCAGTTCTTC. The chain has TRBV7-3 and TRBJ2-1; D ambiguous. The CDR3 covers 10 residues. Per germline, CDR1 SGHTA and CDR2 FQGTGA. V lost 11 bases and J lost 7, with 9 bases in between.